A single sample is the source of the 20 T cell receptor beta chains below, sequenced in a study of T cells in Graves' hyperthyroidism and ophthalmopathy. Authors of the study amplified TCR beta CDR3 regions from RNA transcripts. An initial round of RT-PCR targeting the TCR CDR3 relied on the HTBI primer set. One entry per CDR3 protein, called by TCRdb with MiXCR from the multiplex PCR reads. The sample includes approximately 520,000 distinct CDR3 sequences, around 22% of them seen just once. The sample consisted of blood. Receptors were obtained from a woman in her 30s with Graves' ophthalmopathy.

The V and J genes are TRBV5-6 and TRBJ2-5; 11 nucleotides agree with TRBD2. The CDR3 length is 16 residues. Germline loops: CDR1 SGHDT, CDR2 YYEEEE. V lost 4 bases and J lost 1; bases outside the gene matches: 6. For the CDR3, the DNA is TGTGCCAGCAGCCCCCCGGGACTAGCGGCCCAAGAGACCCAGTACTTC. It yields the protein CASSPPGLAAQETQYF.

CDR3 nucleotides: TGTGCCAGCACCATCCGATTAAACTACGAGCAGTACTTC. Protein sequence: CASTIRLNYEQYF. The chain has TRBV28 and TRBJ2-7; no reliable D call. V was pared by 7 bases and J by 3 bases, with 13 bases between. The CDR3 runs to 13 residues. Germline loops: CDR1 MDHEN, CDR2 SYDVKM.

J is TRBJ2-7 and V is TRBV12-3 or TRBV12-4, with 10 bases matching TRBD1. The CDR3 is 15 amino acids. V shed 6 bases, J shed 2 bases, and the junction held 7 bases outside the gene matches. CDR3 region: CASSLTGTGAYEQYF. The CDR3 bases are TGTGCCAGCAGCCTCACCGGGACAGGGGCCTACGAGCAGTACTTC.

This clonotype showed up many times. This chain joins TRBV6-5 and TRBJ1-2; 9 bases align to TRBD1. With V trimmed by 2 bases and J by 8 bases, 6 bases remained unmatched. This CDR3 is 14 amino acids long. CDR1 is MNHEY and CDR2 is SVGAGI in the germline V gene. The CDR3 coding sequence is TGTGCCAGCAGTTACCTTAGGGACAGGGACGGCTACACCTTC. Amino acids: CASSYLRDRDGYTF.

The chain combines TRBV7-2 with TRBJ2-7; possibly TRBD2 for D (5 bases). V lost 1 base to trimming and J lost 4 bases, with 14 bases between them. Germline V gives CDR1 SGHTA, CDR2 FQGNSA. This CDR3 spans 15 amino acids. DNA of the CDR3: TGTGCCAGCAGCTTAGTCGCTAGCAGCGGATACGAGCAGTACTTC. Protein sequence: CASSLVASSGYEQYF.

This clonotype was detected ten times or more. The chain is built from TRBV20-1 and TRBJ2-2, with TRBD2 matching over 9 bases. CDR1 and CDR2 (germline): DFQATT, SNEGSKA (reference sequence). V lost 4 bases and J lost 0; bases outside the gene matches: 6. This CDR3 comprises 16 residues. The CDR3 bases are TGCAGTGCTAAGCGAGCGGGGGGTTCGAACACCGGGGAGCTGTTTTTT. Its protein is CSAKRAGGSNTGELFF.

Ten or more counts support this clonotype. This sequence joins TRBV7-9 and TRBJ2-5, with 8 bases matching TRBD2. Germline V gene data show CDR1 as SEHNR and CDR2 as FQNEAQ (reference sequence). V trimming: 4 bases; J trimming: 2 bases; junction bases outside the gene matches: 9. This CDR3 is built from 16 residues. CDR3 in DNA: TGTGCCAGCAGCTACCGAAAGGCGGGGGGACAAGAGACCCAGTACTTC. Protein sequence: CASSYRKAGGQETQYF.

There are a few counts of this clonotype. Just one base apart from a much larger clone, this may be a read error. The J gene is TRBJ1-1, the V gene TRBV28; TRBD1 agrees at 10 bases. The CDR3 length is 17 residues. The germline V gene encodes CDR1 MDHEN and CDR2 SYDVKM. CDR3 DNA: TGTGCCAGCAGTTCGGGACAGGGGAAATGGAGGGGCACTGAAGCTTGCTTT. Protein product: CASSSGQGKWRGTEACF.

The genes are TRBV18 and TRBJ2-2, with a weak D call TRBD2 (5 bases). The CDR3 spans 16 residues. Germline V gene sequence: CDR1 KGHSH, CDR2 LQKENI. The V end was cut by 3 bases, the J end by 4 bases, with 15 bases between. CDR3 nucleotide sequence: TGTGCCAGCTCACCCCGAGTCGCGGGCTCCACCGGGGAGCTGTTTTTT. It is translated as CASSPRVAGSTGELFF.

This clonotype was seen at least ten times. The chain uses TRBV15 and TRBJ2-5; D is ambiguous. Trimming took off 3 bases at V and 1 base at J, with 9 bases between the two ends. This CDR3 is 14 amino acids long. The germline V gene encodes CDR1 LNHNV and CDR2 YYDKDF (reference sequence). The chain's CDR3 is CATSSGFPQETQYF. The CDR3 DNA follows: TGTGCCACCAGCAGCGGGTTTCCCCAAGAGACCCAGTACTTC.

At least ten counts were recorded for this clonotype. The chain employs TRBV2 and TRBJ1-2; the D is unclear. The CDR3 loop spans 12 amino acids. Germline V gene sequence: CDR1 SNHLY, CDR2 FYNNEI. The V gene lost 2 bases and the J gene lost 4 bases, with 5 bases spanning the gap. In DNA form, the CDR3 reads TGTGCCAGCAGTGAACTAGCCTATGGCTACACCTTC. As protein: CASSELAYGYTF. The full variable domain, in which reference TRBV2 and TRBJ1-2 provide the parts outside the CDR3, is EPEVTQTPSHQVTQMGQEVILRCVPISNHLYFYWYRQILGQKVEFLVSFYNNEISEKSEIFDDQFSVERPDGSNFTLKIRSTKLEDSAMYFCASSELAYGYTFGSGTRLTVV.

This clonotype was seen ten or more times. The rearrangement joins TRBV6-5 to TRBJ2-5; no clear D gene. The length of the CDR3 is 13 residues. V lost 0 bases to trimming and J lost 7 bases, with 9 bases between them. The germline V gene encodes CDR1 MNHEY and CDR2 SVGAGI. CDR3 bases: TGTGCCAGCAGTTACTCTGGGCCCGCGACCCAGTACTTC. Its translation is CASSYSGPATQYF.

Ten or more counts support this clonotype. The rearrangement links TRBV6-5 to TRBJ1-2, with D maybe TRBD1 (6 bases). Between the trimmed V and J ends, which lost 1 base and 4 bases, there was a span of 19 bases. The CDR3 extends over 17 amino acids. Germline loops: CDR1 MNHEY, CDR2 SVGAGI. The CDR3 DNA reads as TGTGCCAGCAGTTACTATATCCGGGACACCTTCAGCTATGGCTACACCTTC. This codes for CASSYYIRDTFSYGYTF.

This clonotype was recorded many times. The CDR3 DNA reads as TGTGCCACCAGTGGCCCCAGCGGGGGAAGAGAGACCCAGTACTTC. This encodes CATSGPSGGRETQYF. The rearrangement links TRBV24-1 to TRBJ2-5; 8 positions match TRBD2. The CDR3 length is 15 residues. V was clipped by 5 bases and J by 4 bases; unmatched bases: 8. CDR1 and CDR2 (germline): KGHDR, SFDVKD.

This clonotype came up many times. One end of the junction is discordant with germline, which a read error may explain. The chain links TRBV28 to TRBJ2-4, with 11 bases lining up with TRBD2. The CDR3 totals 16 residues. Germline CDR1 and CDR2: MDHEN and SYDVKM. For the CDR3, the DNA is TGTGCCAGCAGTCTAACTAGCGGGGGAGCCAAAAACATTAAGTACTTC. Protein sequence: CASSLTSGGAKNIKYF.

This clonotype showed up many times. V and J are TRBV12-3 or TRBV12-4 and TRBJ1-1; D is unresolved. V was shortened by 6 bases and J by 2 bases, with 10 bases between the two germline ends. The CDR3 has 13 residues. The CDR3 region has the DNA TGTGCCAGCAGCCCCCCAGCCAACACTGAAGCTTTCTTT. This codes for CASSPPANTEAFF.

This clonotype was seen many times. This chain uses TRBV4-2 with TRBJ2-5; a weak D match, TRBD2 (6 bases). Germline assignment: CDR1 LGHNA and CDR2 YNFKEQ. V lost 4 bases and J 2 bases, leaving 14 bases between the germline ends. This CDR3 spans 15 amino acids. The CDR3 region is CASSRLPSGQETQYF. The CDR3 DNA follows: TGTGCCAGCAGCCGCCTCCCCAGCGGGCAAGAGACCCAGTACTTC.

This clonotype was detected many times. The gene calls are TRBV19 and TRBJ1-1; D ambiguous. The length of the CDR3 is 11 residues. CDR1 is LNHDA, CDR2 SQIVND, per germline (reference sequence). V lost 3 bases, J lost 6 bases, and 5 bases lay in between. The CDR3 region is CASSIGSEAFF. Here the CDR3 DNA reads TGTGCCAGTAGTATTGGCTCTGAAGCTTTCTTT.

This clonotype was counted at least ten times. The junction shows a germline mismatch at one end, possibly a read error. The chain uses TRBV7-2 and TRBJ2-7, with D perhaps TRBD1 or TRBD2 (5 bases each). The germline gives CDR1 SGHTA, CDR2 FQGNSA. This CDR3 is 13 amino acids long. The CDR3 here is CASGLGESYGQYF. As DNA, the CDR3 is TGTGCCAGCGGGTTAGGGGAGAGCTACGGGCAGTACTTC.

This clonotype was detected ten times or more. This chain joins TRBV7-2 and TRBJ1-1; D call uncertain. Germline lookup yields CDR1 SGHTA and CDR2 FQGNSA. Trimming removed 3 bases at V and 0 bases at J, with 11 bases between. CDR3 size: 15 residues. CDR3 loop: CASSFAVWVNTEAFF. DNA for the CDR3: TGTGCCAGCAGCTTCGCAGTGTGGGTGAACACTGAAGCTTTCTTT.